The T cell receptor (beta chain) under discussion was sequenced for a study of blood T cell repertoires in COVID-19. Study-level information: Acute-phase and convalescent COVID-19 samples originated in the United States, Italy and Spain.

The Seattle patients joined while their infection was active and were tracked longitudinally afterward. The CDR3 consists of 15 residues. The germline gives CDR1 SGHTA, CDR2 FQGNSA. V was cut by 5 bases and J by 6 bases, with 14 bases left in between. Authors' analysis steps: Reference gene primer amplification gave nucleated cell count estimates. Sequencing used immunoSEQ multiplex PCR; TCRdb keeps in-frame clones, though not all of them. V, J and clone size are those of that table, while D and trimming were read from the DNA. The table has some 450,000 clones, more than 70% seen once. Sequencing was carried out using peripheral blood. The chain couples TRBV7-2 to TRBJ1-6; possibly TRBD1 for D (6 bases). The origin of this receptor is a woman aged 45-65 years with COVID-19, enrolled during active disease. CDR3 residues: CASSPGGGRNSPLHF. The CDR3, as DNA: TGTGCCAGCAGCCCCGGGGGGGGCCGTAATTCACCCCTCCACTTT.